This T cell receptor (beta chain) was recorded in a study of T-cell reconstitution after alpha-beta-depleted transplantation in children. Concerning this clonotype itself: Its antigen is currently unknown.

Study findings and constraints: For some patients, TCRbeta diversity was high at day 60 because of recipient T cells and thymic progenitors that survived.

A TCRbeta library incorporating unique molecular identifiers was prepared. TCRdb redid the calling of the PCR reads with MiXCR, one entry per CDR3 protein. The sample has 300,000 to 400,000 distinct CDR3 sequences; about 17% are singletons. The CDR3 has 20 amino acids. The junction had 13 bases not matched to a gene; V was cut back by 4 bases and J by 3 bases. CDR1 is KGHDR and CDR2 is SFDVKD in the germline V gene. The chain is built from TRBV24-1 and TRBJ2-3, with TRBD2 identical over 15 bases. Source: PBMCs, mostly from graft donor cells, taken 360 days after TCRalphabeta/CD19-depleted stem cell transplant. The sequence came from a male patient between 2 and 10 years old who had a stem cell transplant for acute lymphoblastic leukemia, so the T cells may come from the graft donor. CDR3 sequence: CATSDPGLAGGLEGTDTQYF. The CDR3 DNA reads TGTGCCACCAGTGACCCCGGACTAGCGGGAGGGCTTGAGGGAACAGATACGCAGTATTTT.